This T cell receptor (beta chain) was identified during a study of blood T cell repertoires in COVID-19. The overall study: Material from acute and convalescent COVID-19 was sourced from the United States, Italy and Spain. PBMCs, B-cell-depleted T cells, or T cells provided the cDNA or gDNA that made up the material.

Participants were aged roughly 18 to 89 years from around 25 US areas. Original processing notes: Amplification with reference gene primers provided the estimates of nucleated cell counts. Here immunoSEQ multiplex PCR was the method, and the copy in TCRdb shows in-frame clones only, minus some. V and J calls and clone size are given by that table; D and trimming were obtained from the DNA. The profile shows under 250,000 clones, roughly 83% of them singletons. Germline loops: CDR1 MDHEN, CDR2 SYDVKM. V gave up 11 bases and J gave up 3 bases, with 19 bases separating them. The CDR3 sequence is 15 residues long.

This clonotype was sampled from a woman in her 40s with acute COVID-19. The sequenced material came from PBMCs or T cells enriched from blood (not recorded which). The chain links TRBV28 to TRBJ1-4, with D uncertain. The CDR3 here is CAQHMGNRANEKLFF. CDR3 in DNA: TGTGCCCAGCATATGGGTAACCGGGCTAATGAAAAACTGTTTTTT.